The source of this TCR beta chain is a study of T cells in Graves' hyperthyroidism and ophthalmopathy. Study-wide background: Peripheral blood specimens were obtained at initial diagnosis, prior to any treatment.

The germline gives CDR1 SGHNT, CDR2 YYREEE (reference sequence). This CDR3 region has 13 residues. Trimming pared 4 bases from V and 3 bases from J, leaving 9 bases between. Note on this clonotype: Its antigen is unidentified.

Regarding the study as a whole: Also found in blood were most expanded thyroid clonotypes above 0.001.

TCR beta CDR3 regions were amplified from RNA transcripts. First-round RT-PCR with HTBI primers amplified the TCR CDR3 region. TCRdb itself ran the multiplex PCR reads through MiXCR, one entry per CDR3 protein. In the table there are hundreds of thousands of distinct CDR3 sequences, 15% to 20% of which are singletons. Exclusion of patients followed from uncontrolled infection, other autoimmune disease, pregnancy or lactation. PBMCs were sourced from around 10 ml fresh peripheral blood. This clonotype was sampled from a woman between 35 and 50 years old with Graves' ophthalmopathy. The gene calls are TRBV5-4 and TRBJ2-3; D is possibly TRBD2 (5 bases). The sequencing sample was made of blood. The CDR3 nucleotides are TGTGCCAGCAGCCCGCTAGCTACAGATACGCAGTATTTT. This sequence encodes CASSPLATDTQYF.